The 15 T cell receptor beta chains below were found in one sample sequenced in a study of T cells in localized non-small cell lung cancer. TCRdb keeps only in-frame clones here, not all; method: immunoSEQ multiplex PCR. Counted here are some 16,000 clones, 80% to 90% occurring once; the ten biggest clones make up under 4%. The sequencing used peripheral blood, collected before any cancer treatment. The receptors come from a male donor aged 60 or older with stage II squamous cell lung carcinoma.

The J gene is TRBJ2-1, the V gene TRBV10-2; 10 bases match TRBD2. Germline CDR1 WSHSY, CDR2 SAAADI. V gave up 0 bases and J gave up 0 bases; unmatched junction bases: 8. The CDR3 loop spans 19 amino acids. The DNA of the CDR3 is TGCGCCAGCAGTGAGTCGATGGGTAGCGGGAGGAGCTCCTACAATGAGCAGTTCTTC. Its translation is CASSESMGSGRSSYNEQFF.

On this clone: At one end, the junction sequence differs from germline, possibly due to a read error. The same CDR3 arises from other DNA sequences in this sample as well. The chain joins TRBV27 to TRBJ2-7; D is ambiguous. The CDR3 sequence is 13 residues long. Germline V gene lookup returns CDR1 MNHEY and CDR2 SMNVEV (reference sequence). The CDR3 nucleotides read TGTGCCAGCAGTTTCTCATATTCCTACGAGCAGTACTTT. This codes for CASSFSYSYEQYF.

The chain recombines TRBV19 with TRBJ1-1, with 8 bases matching TRBD1. Trimming took 10 bases from V and 8 from J; bases not matched to a gene: 9. Germline V gene lookup returns CDR1 LNHDA and CDR2 SQIVND (reference sequence). The CDR3 sequence is 12 residues long. DNA of the CDR3: TGTGCCACCGAGGGGGACAGGCGCGAAGCTTTCTTT. It encodes CATEGDRREAFF.

CDR3 residues: CASSLAARAGEQYF. The CDR3 bases are TGCGCCAGCAGCTTGGCAGCCAGGGCGGGTGAGCAGTACTTC. V and J are TRBV5-1 and TRBJ2-7; perhaps D is TRBD1 or TRBD2 (5 bases each). The CDR3 sequence is 14 residues long. The germline CDR1 and CDR2 sequences are SGHRS and YFSETQ. Between the trimmed V and J ends, which lost 0 bases and 7 bases, there was a span of 14 bases.

V and J are TRBV30 and TRBJ1-2; a weak D match, TRBD1 (5 bases). The germline V and J ends were trimmed by 2 bases and 8 bases, with 12 bases remaining between them. The CDR3 spans 12 residues. Germline V CDR1 and CDR2: GTSNPN, SVGIG (reference sequence). In DNA form, the CDR3 reads TGTGCCTGGAGTCCTGGGACCTCCGGCTACACCTTC. This translates into CAWSPGTSGYTF.

The genes are TRBV5-1 and TRBJ2-7, with 7 positions matching TRBD1. The CDR3 is made up of 14 amino acids. V dropped 4 bases and J dropped 4; count of bases not matched to a gene: 8. CDR1 is SGHRS, CDR2 YFSETQ, per germline. This CDR3 is CASSPTLGQYEQYF. The DNA of the CDR3 is TGCGCCAGCAGCCCAACTCTGGGACAGTACGAGCAGTACTTC.

The chain couples TRBV28 to TRBJ1-1; D perhaps matches TRBD1 (5 bases). The CDR3 is 15 residues long. The V gene lost 5 bases and the J gene lost 4 bases, with 17 bases spanning the gap. Germline V gene sequence: CDR1 MDHEN, CDR2 SYDVKM. This CDR3 reads CASSIGGTGVTEAFF. CDR3 DNA: TGTGCCAGCAGTATAGGAGGGACTGGGGTCACTGAAGCTTTCTTT.

The rearrangement joins TRBV4-1 to TRBJ2-7, with 11 bases lining up with TRBD2. V lost 0 bases, J lost 2 bases, and 3 bases stayed unmatched. Germline V gives CDR1 MGHRA, CDR2 YSYEKL. The CDR3 is made up of 16 amino acids. The CDR3 nucleotides read TGCGCCAGCAGCCAAGATCATAGCGGGAGGGCCTACGAGCAGTACTTC. Its protein product is CASSQDHSGRAYEQYF.

The rearrangement uses TRBV11-2 and TRBJ2-7, with 10 bases lining up with TRBD2. Germline trimming cut 1 base from V and 5 bases from J; bases unmatched to any gene: 5. Germline assignment: CDR1 SGHAT and CDR2 FQNNGV. This CDR3 has 15 residues. The CDR3, as DNA: TGTGCCAGCAGCTTAGCGCTAGCGGGAGTACACGAGCAGTACTTC. Translating gives CASSLALAGVHEQYF.

V gene TRBV25-1 combines with J gene TRBJ2-3, with 10 bases identical to TRBD2. The trim removed 6 bases at V and 6 bases at J, leaving 12 bases unmatched. The V gene's germline CDR1 is MGHDK and CDR2 SYGVNS. The CDR3 is 16 residues long. The DNA for the CDR3 is TGTGCCAGCAGCCCCCGGGTAGCGGGAGGAGTGGATACGCAGTATTTT. Amino acids: CASSPRVAGGVDTQYF.

This chain links TRBV5-5 with TRBJ1-1, with D tentatively TRBD1 (5 bases). Deletions cut 3 bases from V and 1 base from J, with 13 bases between. The germline CDR1 and CDR2 sequences are SGHKS and YYEKEE (reference sequence). The CDR3 is 15 amino acids. CDR3 DNA: TGTGCCAGCAGCTCCCTAGAGGGGAGGAACACTGAAGCTTTCTTT. Its translation: CASSSLEGRNTEAFF.

The chain links TRBV6-5 to TRBJ1-2, with 10 bases matching TRBD1. Germline CDR1 and CDR2: MNHEY and SVGAGI. The V segment lost 5 bases and the J segment 8 bases; nucleotides outside the gene matches: 8. The CDR3 extends over 14 amino acids. The CDR3 DNA reads as TGTGCCAGCAGTAGGACGACAGGGGGCGGCGGCTACACCTTC. Protein: CASSRTTGGGGYTF.

This clone has only one observation. The chain links TRBV2 to TRBJ2-1; 12 bases agree with TRBD1. Germline-derived CDR1 and CDR2 are SNHLY and FYNNEI. Trimming removed 6 bases from V and 8 bases from J; junction bases left unmatched: 5. The CDR3 runs 14 residues. CDR3 sequence: CASSSGTGGDEQFF. In DNA form, the CDR3 reads TGTGCCAGCAGCTCCGGGACAGGGGGCGATGAGCAGTTCTTC.

Turning to this clone: Within the sample, other DNA sequences also encode this same CDR3. The J gene is TRBJ2-7, the V gene TRBV18; no firm D call. The CDR3 is 14 amino acids. From germline, CDR1 is KGHSH and CDR2 LQKENI. Trimming took off 2 bases at V and 3 bases at J, with 11 bases between the two ends. The CDR3 region is CASSPGLVNYEQYF. As DNA, the CDR3 is TGTGCCAGCTCACCAGGCTTGGTGAACTACGAGCAGTACTTC.

The chain combines TRBV6-5 with TRBJ2-1; TRBD1 matches at 8 bases. The CDR3 contains 13 residues. V lost 4 bases and J lost 8; bases outside the gene matches: 4. Per germline, CDR1 MNHEY and CDR2 SVGAGI. The CDR3 nucleotides read TGTGCCAGCAGTTCTTCAGGGGGCTATGAGCAGTTCTTC. This sequence encodes CASSSSGGYEQFF.